These T cell receptor beta chains were read from a single sample in a study of cytomegalovirus exposure and HLA in healthy donors. Measured with immunoSEQ multiplex PCR; TCRdb has only the in-frame clones, and not every one. The data hold about 140,000 clones, with about 75% observed a single time. Sample: PBMCs. These receptors were taken from a woman in her twenties or thirties in good health and CMV-seronegative. Both conserved end residues are part of each CDR3. Each record gives: clone size, D gene, V gene, J gene, CDR3 protein, CDR3 DNA. D genes are given only for firm matches. A row's size may be missing; if present it is once, few, many or a size class.

NA,NA,TRBV5-4,TRBJ1-2,CASSLWGLGTPNYGYTF,TGTGCCAGCAGCTTGTGGGGGCTCGGGACACCTAACTATGGCTACACCTTC
NA,NA,TRBV19,TRBJ2-6,CASSIEGHGKSGANVLTF,TGTGCCAGTAGTATAGAGGGACATGGTAAATCTGGGGCCAACGTCCTGACTTTC
NA,NA,TRBV29-1,TRBJ2-6,CSVEGGVGANVLTF,TGCAGCGTTGAAGGGGGGGTCGGGGCCAACGTCCTGACTTTC
once,NA,TRBV11-2,TRBJ1-2,CASSLTQKAGGYGYTF,TGTGCCAGCAGCCTCACACAAAAGGCAGGAGGTTATGGCTACACCTTC
NA,TRBD1,TRBV10-3,TRBJ2-1,CAISESTGTVEQFF,TGTGCCATCAGTGAGTCGACAGGGACGGTTGAGCAGTTCTTC
NA,TRBD1,TRBV13,TRBJ1-5,CASSYDRDQPQHF,TGTGCCAGCAGCTACGACAGGGACCAGCCCCAGCATTTT
NA,NA,TRBV29-1,TRBJ2-5,CSVRSGQETQYF,TGCAGCGTCCGTAGCGGTCAAGAGACCCAGTACTTC
NA,NA,TRBV7-9,TRBJ2-7,CASSPSGSYEQYF,TGTGCCAGCAGCCCAAGTGGTAGCTACGAGCAGTACTTC
NA,TRBD2,TRBV29-1,TRBJ2-3,CSVAGVTSGSTDTQYF,TGCAGCGTGGCGGGTGTGACTAGCGGGAGCACAGATACGCAGTATTTT
few,NA,TRBV4-1,TRBJ1-2,CASSQGANYGYTF,TGCGCCAGCAGCCAAGGAGCAAACTATGGCTACACCTTC
NA,TRBD1,TRBV7-7,TRBJ2-5,CASSLEGTGLGAQYF,TGTGCTAGCAGCTTAGAGGGGACAGGGCTAGGGGCCCAGTACTTC
NA,TRBD1,TRBV5-4,TRBJ2-7,CASSLRTGNYEQYF,TGTGCCAGCAGCTTAAGGACAGGGAACTACGAGCAGTACTTC
NA,NA,TRBV7-2,TRBJ2-5,CASSLQVQETQYF,TGTGCCAGCAGCTTGCAGGTTCAGGAGACCCAGTACTTC
few,TRBD2,TRBV7-6,TRBJ2-5,CASSTLAGSWETQYF,TGTGCCAGCAGCACCCTAGCGGGGTCCTGGGAGACCCAGTACTTC
NA,TRBD1,TRBV7-9,TRBJ2-7,CASSLGQPTYEQYF,TGTGCCAGCAGCCTGGGACAGCCCACCTACGAGCAGTACTTC
NA,TRBD2,TRBV4-1,TRBJ2-5,CASSLWGLAGGYQETQYF,TGCGCCAGCAGCCTCTGGGGACTAGCGGGGGGGTACCAAGAGACCCAGTACTTC
NA,NA,TRBV13,TRBJ2-1,CASSLGGGGPSRDEQFF,TGTGCCAGCAGCTTAGGGGGGGGAGGCCCCTCCCGCGATGAGCAGTTCTTC
few,NA,TRBV25-1,TRBJ2-3,CASSESGGGTSTDTQYF,TGTGCCAGCAGTGAATCAGGGGGAGGTACTAGCACAGATACGCAGTATTTT
NA,TRBD2,TRBV2,TRBJ2-5,CASSEALAGDETQYF,TGTGCCAGCAGTGAAGCGCTAGCGGGGGACGAGACCCAGTACTTC